Included here is one TCR beta chain sequence, with context. Its cognate antigen has yet to be identified. Base qualities are missing; no much larger clone stands one base away. The library was prepared using the immunoSEQ multiplex PCR assay. Regarding the original processing steps: A clone was classified as neoantigen-specific if the clone expanded significantly in response to the relevant peptide and did not expand significantly in response to any other peptide tested. What TCRdb holds here is the immuneACCESS table cut down to in-frame rearrangements. Part of the clones is not present; checked against another copy, under half of the missing clones reflect an unresolved V gene, and the others are unexplained. From that table come the V and J calls and clone size; the DNA was used to work out D and trimming. The sample table contains around 14,000 clones; only one count was recorded for under 85% of them. The ten largest clonotypes hold 11% of the sample.

This record comes from a study of PD-1 blockade in mismatch repair-deficient tumors (dated by TCRdb to between 2016 and 2019). Broadly, across the study: Between late 2013 and late 2016, around 91 consecutive patients with some 11 mismatch repair-deficient cancer types, all previously treated and progressing, were enrolled in the trial. Tumor-associated T cell clones in the peripheral blood of patients responding to PD-1 blockade were tracked using deep sequencing of TCR CDR3 regions. On the study overall, not on this receptor specifically: After pembrolizumab, tumor-resident clones, which were often undetectable in blood before treatment, expanded rapidly and then contracted, generally ahead of radiologic responses. Clonal expansion was elicited by three of the seven peptides, yielding 140 or so unique blood TCRs of which seven were also found in tumor, and every positive peptide was derived from frameshift mutations.

According to the study, the label for this sample's time point signals: roughly ten-day in vitro stimulation with candidate neoantigen peptide 5. For each enrolled patient, mismatch repair deficiency was established using either polymerase chain reaction or immunohistochemistry. TCR sequencing was performed for three patients who responded to pembrolizumab therapy. Several ELISpot-reactive candidate neoantigen peptides were each used in an approximately 10-day in vitro stimulation before TCR sequencing. A control culture with no peptide was handled in the same way and served as the baseline for calculating clone fold changes. The phase II trial prospectively evaluated PD-1 blockade with pembrolizumab in advanced mismatch repair-deficient cancers, independent of tissue of origin. CDR1 and CDR2 were assigned from the germline V gene as SNHLY and FYNNEI. The trim is 5 bases for V and 1 base for J, with a gap of 8 bases between the germline ends. There are 13 amino acids in the CDR3, from cysteine to phenylalanine inclusive. The CDR3 DNA has 39 bases and is translated from base 1.

This sequence was found in an adult with mismatch repair-deficient cancer. The chain links TRBV2 with TRBJ1-1, and TRBD1 may be the D gene, going by 6 matching bases. The sequencing used cells cultured in vitro, collected from a patient treated with pembrolizumab. CDR3 sequence: CASSPQGNTEAFF. The nucleotides are TGTGCCAGCAGTCCACAGGGGAACACTGAAGCTTTCTTT.